These 4 T cell receptor beta chains were sequenced from one sample in a study of T cells in localized non-small cell lung cancer. This table comes from immunoSEQ multiplex PCR, and its TCRdb copy is limited to in-frame clones, with some not included. The sample contains 20,000 to 25,000 clones, around nine tenths of which appear only once. The specimen was peripheral blood, collected before any cancer treatment. Receptors were obtained from a male donor at least 60 years old with stage I squamous cell lung carcinoma.

V usage is TRBV10-2 and J usage is TRBJ2-2; D not resolved. V was cut by 4 bases and J by 0 bases, with 9 bases left in between. The CDR3 sequence is 15 residues long. The germline CDR1 and CDR2 sequences are WSHSY and SAAADI. The CDR3 DNA sequence: TGCGCCAGCAGTGTTAAAGTCGCGAACACCGGGGAGCTGTTTTTT. It codes for CASSVKVANTGELFF.

This chain connects TRBV7-8 to TRBJ2-1; D gene uncertain. The CDR3 is made up of 13 amino acids. The germline V gene encodes CDR1 SGHVS and CDR2 FQNEAQ. Trimming took 3 bases from V and 5 from J, leaving 8 bases between them. CDR3 DNA sequence: TGTGCCAGCAGCTTTTTCTCGGACAATGAGCAGTTCTTC. Protein product: CASSFFSDNEQFF.

The rearrangement links TRBV5-4 to TRBJ1-1; tentative D call: TRBD1 (6 bases). The CDR3 is 14 residues long. CDR1 SGHNT and CDR2 YYREEE come from the germline V gene (reference sequence). V lost 3 bases and J lost 10, with 19 bases in between. The DNA for the CDR3 is TGTGCCAGCAGCTCAGGACAGACCGAGGAAGTAGCTTTCTTT. It encodes CASSSGQTEEVAFF.

V and J are TRBV27 and TRBJ1-5; D unresolved. Trimming took off 2 bases at V and 4 bases at J, with 21 bases between the two ends. This CDR3 has 18 residues. Germline assignment: CDR1 MNHEY and CDR2 SMNVEV (reference sequence). The CDR3, as DNA: TGTGCCAGCAGTTTAAGGCCCAGCGGCAGGTTGGGGAATCAGCCCCAGCATTTT. It translates to CASSLRPSGRLGNQPQHF.